The 32 T cell receptor beta chains listed next were all sequenced from one sample in a study of cytotoxic CD8 clonotypes in ibrutinib-treated CLL. TCRdb's copy holds only in-frame clones and misses some; the assay was immunoSEQ multiplex PCR. This table has 150,000 to 200,000 clones, approximately 77% appearing once. The specimen comprised PBMCs, sampled after 12 months of ibrutinib treatment. These receptors originate from a human donor with chronic lymphocytic leukemia.

The chain links TRBV5-4 to TRBJ1-1; D ambiguous. Germline V CDR1 and CDR2: SGHNT, YYREEE (reference sequence). V lost 0 bases, J lost 3 bases, and 12 bases lay in between. The CDR3 extends over 15 amino acids. The CDR3 nucleotides read TGTGCCAGCAGCTTGGATTTCGGGAGGTACACTGAAGCTTTCTTT. This sequence encodes CASSLDFGRYTEAFF.

As for this clone: Just one base apart from a much larger clone, this may be a read error. This rearrangement joins TRBV7-7 to TRBJ1-1; TRBD1 is a possible D gene (6 bases). The CDR3 contains 13 residues. V gave up 5 bases and J gave up 1 base, with 8 bases separating them. Germline CDR1 is SSHAT and CDR2 is FNYEAQ (reference sequence). The CDR3 region is CASSRQENTEAFF. In nucleotides, the CDR3 is TGTGCCAGCAGCCGACAGGAGAACACTGAAGCTTTCTTT.

Only a few counts were recorded for this clone. V usage is TRBV28 and J usage is TRBJ1-2; TRBD1 matches 9 bases. The CDR3 consists of 14 residues. Per the germline V gene, CDR1 is MDHEN and CDR2 is SYDVKM. The J segment lost 5 bases and the V segment lost 3 bases, leaving 4 bases of the junction unmatched. The CDR3 protein is CASSFTGTGYGYTF. CDR3 bases: TGTGCCAGCAGTTTTACCGGGACAGGGTATGGCTACACCTTC.

V gene TRBV4-2 combines with J gene TRBJ1-1; a weak D match, TRBD1 (5 bases). The CDR3 covers 15 residues. V was pared by 7 bases and J by 1 base, with 16 bases between. From germline, CDR1 is LGHNA and CDR2 YNFKEQ. The chain's CDR3 is CASIFGVGENTEAFF. CDR3 nucleotide sequence: TGTGCCAGCATCTTTGGGGTGGGGGAGAACACTGAAGCTTTCTTT.

The chain uses TRBV28 and TRBJ1-1, with D unclear. In germline, CDR1 is MDHEN, CDR2 SYDVKM. V lost 5 bases and J lost 3, with 16 bases in between. CDR3 length: 15 residues. The CDR3 DNA reads TGTGCCAGCAGTCCCTCGAAAGGGTCGTACACTGAAGCTTTCTTT. Translated: CASSPSKGSYTEAFF.

The J gene is TRBJ2-1, the V gene TRBV7-2; TRBD2 matches 7 bases. Germline values: CDR1 SGHTA, CDR2 FQGNSA. V trimming: 5 bases; J trimming: 0 bases; junction bases outside the gene matches: 4. The CDR3 is made up of 15 amino acids. This CDR3 reads CASSLGLSSYNEQFF. DNA of the CDR3: TGTGCCAGCAGCCTGGGACTAAGCTCCTACAATGAGCAGTTCTTC.

This clone was observed a handful of times. CDR3 nucleotides: TGTGCCAGCAGGAAAGGACAGGGACGGGAAAAACTGTTTTTT. This sequence encodes CASRKGQGREKLFF. The chain recombines TRBV6-1 with TRBJ1-4; 8 bases map to TRBD1. CDR1 is MNHNS and CDR2 is SASEGT in the germline V gene. V dropped 6 bases and J dropped 8; count of bases not matched to a gene: 8. This CDR3 has 14 residues.

V gene TRBV4-2 combines with J gene TRBJ2-1, with D possibly being TRBD1 (6 bases). Per the germline V gene, CDR1 is LGHNA and CDR2 is YNFKEQ. The V end lost 0 bases, the J end lost 4 bases, and 13 bases lay between the germline ends. The CDR3 length is 16 residues. The CDR3 DNA is TGTGCCAGCAGCCAAGATATCAGGGGCTTATACAATGAGCAGTTCTTC. This encodes CASSQDIRGLYNEQFF.

This clone has only one observation. The V call is TRBV7-2, the J call TRBJ2-7, with TRBD1 as a possible D gene (5 bases). Trimming pared 5 bases from V and 2 bases from J, leaving 13 bases between. Germline values: CDR1 SGHTA, CDR2 FQGNSA. CDR3 size: 14 residues. The CDR3 spells CASSPAQGTYEQYF. For the CDR3, the DNA is TGTGCCAGCAGCCCCGCTCAGGGCACCTACGAGCAGTACTTC.

The gene calls are TRBV5-1 and TRBJ2-2; TRBD1 or TRBD2 may be the D gene (5 bases each). CDR1 is SGHRS and CDR2 is YFSETQ in the germline V gene. Trimming removed 4 bases at V and 4 bases at J, with 17 bases between. The CDR3 totals 16 residues. The CDR3 coding sequence is TGCGCCAGCAGCCTGGGACGGGCGGTAAGCACCGGGGAGCTGTTTTTT. Its protein is CASSLGRAVSTGELFF.

The chain joins TRBV4-3 to TRBJ2-2; 9 nucleotides agree with TRBD1. The CDR3 contains 15 residues. Losses at the gene ends were 3 bases for V and 1 base for J; bases not matched to a gene: 0. Germline CDR1 reads LGHNA; CDR2 reads YSLEER. CDR3: CASSQGQGNTGELFF. The CDR3 DNA sequence: TGCGCCAGCAGCCAGGGACAGGGGAACACCGGGGAGCTGTTTTTT.

The J gene is TRBJ1-3, the V gene TRBV28, with D hard to call. The CDR3 length is 15 residues. The germline CDR1 and CDR2 sequences are MDHEN and SYDVKM. V gave up 3 bases and J gave up 0 bases, with 9 bases separating them. The CDR3 here is CASSLVTLSGNTIYF. The CDR3 bases are TGTGCCAGCAGTTTGGTTACGCTCTCTGGAAACACCATATATTTT. Based on the CDR3 plus reference TRBV28 and TRBJ1-3, the full variable domain is DVKVTQSSRYLVKRTGEKVFLECVQDMDHENMFWYRQDPGLGLRLIYFSYDVKMKEKGDIPEGYSVSREKKERFSLILESASTNQTSMYLCASSLVTLSGNTIYFGEGSWLTVV.

This clone was seen only a few times. The DNA of the CDR3 is TGTGCCAGCAGTCCTCAGGTGGTGGGGCTAGCGGGAGGGTACGAGCAGTACTTC. Translation: CASSPQVVGLAGGYEQYF. The chain is built from TRBV27 and TRBJ2-7; TRBD2 matches at 12 bases. The trim removed 5 bases at V and 4 bases at J, leaving 15 bases unmatched. The CDR3 has 18 residues. Germline CDR1 and CDR2: MNHEY and SMNVEV (reference sequence).

This chain uses TRBV7-2 with TRBJ2-5, with 7 bases matching TRBD1. V lost 6 bases and J lost 4; bases outside the gene matches: 8. The CDR3 consists of 14 residues. Germline CDR1 and CDR2: SGHTA and FQGNSA. The CDR3 loop reads CASRETGFLETQYF. As DNA, the CDR3 is TGTGCCAGCAGGGAGACAGGGTTCCTAGAGACCCAGTACTTC.

This rearrangement joins TRBV6-5 to TRBJ1-5; D is perhaps TRBD1 (5 bases). This CDR3 spans 13 amino acids. The germline V gene encodes CDR1 MNHEY and CDR2 SVGAGI. Trimming removed 5 bases from V and 7 bases from J, with 12 bases in between. In DNA form, the CDR3 reads TGTGCCAGCAGTCCGTACAGGAACCAGCCCCAGCATTTT. This codes for CASSPYRNQPQHF.

This chain joins TRBV5-1 and TRBJ2-7, with unresolved D. This CDR3 is built from 13 residues. The V end lost 4 bases, the J end lost 3 bases, and 11 bases lay between the germline ends. The germline CDR1 and CDR2 sequences are SGHRS and YFSETQ. The CDR3 region is CASSIPGSYEQYF. The CDR3 coding sequence is TGCGCCAGCAGCATACCTGGTAGCTACGAGCAGTACTTC.

The genes are TRBV4-1 and TRBJ1-2; TRBD1 matches 7 bases. The CDR3 sequence is 15 residues long. Losses at the gene ends were 4 bases for V and 5 bases for J; bases not matched to a gene: 10. Germline lookup yields CDR1 MGHRA and CDR2 YSYEKL. This CDR3 reads CASSPRQGSGYGYTF. CDR3 nucleotide sequence: TGCGCCAGCAGCCCAAGACAGGGATCTGGATATGGCTACACCTTC.

This chain joins TRBV7-8 and TRBJ1-1, with a tentative D call TRBD1 (5 bases). CDR3 size: 17 residues. Germline V gene data show CDR1 as SGHVS and CDR2 as FQNEAQ. Deletions cut 2 bases from V and 0 bases from J, with 16 bases between. CDR3 sequence: CASSLYYVRVMNTEAFF. The CDR3 coding sequence is TGTGCCAGCAGCTTATATTACGTCAGGGTCATGAACACTGAAGCTTTCTTT. The entire variable domain, with the rest obtained from reference TRBV7-8 and TRBJ1-1, is as follows: GAGVSQSPRYKVAKRGQDVALRCDPISGHVSLFWYQQALGQGPEFLTYFQNEAQLDKSGLPSDRFFAERPEGSVSTLKIQRTQQEDSAVYLCASSLYYVRVMNTEAFFGQGTRLTVV.

This clone has only one observation. V is TRBV30 and J is TRBJ2-7; 8 nucleotides line up with TRBD2. The CDR3 sequence is 15 residues long. The germline gives CDR1 GTSNPN, CDR2 SVGIG (reference sequence). The trim removed 0 bases at V and 0 bases at J, leaving 4 bases unmatched. The DNA for the CDR3 is TGTGCCTGGAGTGTACTCAGCGGGAGCTCCTACGAGCAGTACTTC. Encoded protein: CAWSVLSGSSYEQYF.

The chain has TRBV6-5 and TRBJ1-2; 7 positions match TRBD1. Germline V gene lookup returns CDR1 MNHEY and CDR2 SVGAGI. Trimming removed 5 bases from V and 3 bases from J; junction bases left unmatched: 6. CDR3 length: 14 residues. Written as DNA, the CDR3 is TGTGCCAGCAGTACCCGAGGGGGCCACTATGGCTACACCTTC. Its translation: CASSTRGGHYGYTF.

This chain connects TRBV18 to TRBJ1-5; D not certain. V dropped 2 bases and J dropped 5 bases, with 13 bases sitting between them. The germline CDR1 and CDR2 sequences are KGHSH and LQKENI. The CDR3 contains 15 residues. The CDR3 loop is CASSPFSGFDQPQHF. CDR3 coding DNA: TGTGCCAGCTCACCATTTTCTGGGTTTGATCAGCCCCAGCATTTT.

The chain combines TRBV7-9 with TRBJ2-1; D gene ambiguous. This CDR3 spans 15 amino acids. V was trimmed by 3 bases and J by 1 base, leaving 10 bases between them. CDR1 is SEHNR, CDR2 FQNEAQ, per germline (reference sequence). The CDR3 coding sequence is TGTGCCAGCAGCTTGAGCGTTGAGTCCTACAATGAGCAGTTCTTC. It encodes CASSLSVESYNEQFF.

In DNA form, the CDR3 reads TGCAGCGACCCCCTGGGCTCACTCAAGGCTGGCCGTCTATATGGCTACACCTTC. Residues: CSDPLGSLKAGRLYGYTF. The V gene is TRBV29-1, the J gene TRBJ1-2; D is unresolved. There are 18 residues in the CDR3. Germline lookup yields CDR1 SQVTM and CDR2 ANQGSEA. Trimming took 7 bases from V and 5 from J, leaving 32 bases between them.

The chain joins TRBV28 to TRBJ1-2; no reliable D call. V was cut by 5 bases and J by 1 base, with 11 bases left in between. From germline, CDR1 is MDHEN and CDR2 SYDVKM. CDR3 length equals 14 residues. CDR3 bases: TGTGCCAGCAGTATCCCCCGGCTTAACTATGGCTACACCTTC. It codes for CASSIPRLNYGYTF.

The J gene is TRBJ2-1, the V gene TRBV29-1, with TRBD2 matching 7 bases. Germline lookup yields CDR1 SQVTM and CDR2 ANQGSEA. The J segment lost 5 bases and the V segment lost 5 bases, leaving 15 bases of the junction unmatched. The CDR3 covers 16 residues. The CDR3 region has the DNA TGCAGCGTTCGGCCGAAGGGGACGGGGGGAAACAATGAGCAGTTCTTC. As protein: CSVRPKGTGGNNEQFF.

This clone was recorded many times. The chain links TRBV7-2 to TRBJ1-5, with 9 bases fitting TRBD1. V lost 5 bases and J lost 6; bases outside the gene matches: 8. CDR1 is SGHTA and CDR2 is FQGNSA in the germline V gene. This CDR3 contains 15 residues. The CDR3 sequence: CASSRTGGKSQPQHF. DNA of the CDR3: TGTGCCAGCAGCCGTACAGGGGGCAAGAGTCAGCCCCAGCATTTT.

The chain joins TRBV18 to TRBJ2-7; D remains ambiguous. The germline V and J ends were trimmed by 4 bases and 7 bases, with 11 bases remaining between them. The CDR3 is 12 residues long. CDR1 is KGHSH, CDR2 LQKENI, per germline. The CDR3 bases are TGTGCCAGCTCACTAATGACGCGGGAGCAGTACTTC. Translation gives CASSLMTREQYF.

This chain uses TRBV2 with TRBJ2-3; 13 nucleotides match TRBD2. This CDR3 comprises 16 residues. Germline V gene data show CDR1 as SNHLY and CDR2 as FYNNEI. After removal of 6 bases from V and 5 bases from J, the junction contained 8 bases not matched to a gene. For the CDR3, the DNA is TGTGCCAGCAGATCGGGACTAGCGGGACCTCAAGATACGCAGTATTTT. Protein product: CASRSGLAGPQDTQYF.

This clone was detected many times. The chain links TRBV4-2 to TRBJ1-5; possible D gene TRBD1, 6 bases. Per germline, CDR1 LGHNA and CDR2 YNFKEQ. The CDR3 has 15 amino acids. Trimming shortened V by 1 base and J by 10 bases, and 17 bases separated the two germline ends. The CDR3 spells CASSQAGTSLDPQHF. CDR3 DNA sequence: TGTGCCAGCAGCCAAGCCGGGACATCCCTGGACCCCCAGCATTTT.

The chain links TRBV7-2 to TRBJ1-2; D may be TRBD1 (5 bases). Germline CDR1 reads SGHTA; CDR2 reads FQGNSA. The CDR3 covers 17 residues. The V and J ends lost 5 bases and 1 base respectively, with 20 bases between them. The CDR3 loop is CASSLRVGGGDNYGYTF. The CDR3 bases are TGTGCCAGCAGCCTTCGTGTGGGGGGAGGGGATAACTATGGCTACACCTTC.

This chain uses TRBV18 with TRBJ2-7, with TRBD1 matching 8 bases. Germline values: CDR1 KGHSH, CDR2 LQKENI. This CDR3 region has 15 residues. V was clipped by 3 bases and J by 5 bases; unmatched bases: 9. The CDR3 coding sequence is TGTGCCAGCTCACCGCAGGGGGCTGCGGGCCACGAGCAGTACTTC. Protein: CASSPQGAAGHEQYF.

The CDR3 bases are TGTGCCAGCACCTTTGGAAGCGGCACTGAAGCTTTCTTT. It specifies CASTFGSGTEAFF. The chain has TRBV2 and TRBJ1-1; D not certain. The CDR3 covers 13 residues. The germline gives CDR1 SNHLY, CDR2 FYNNEI. V lost 7 bases to trimming and J lost 4 bases, with 13 bases between them.